Presented here are 4 T cell receptor beta chains from one specimen sequenced in a study of cytomegalovirus exposure and HLA in healthy donors. Both 60 Vbeta primers and 13 Jbeta primers went into the PCR. Only in-frame clones appear in the TCRdb table, and some are missing; sequencing was by immunoSEQ multiplex PCR. Here the sample spans roughly 200,000 clones, over 65% being singletons. Sequenced: PBMCs. The receptors stem from a man in his forties or fifties in good health and CMV-seropositive.

This clone was seen once. V gene TRBV28 combines with J gene TRBJ2-7; 9 bases align to TRBD1. The length of the CDR3 is 13 residues. Germline V CDR1 and CDR2: MDHEN, SYDVKM. V was pared by 11 bases and J by 3 bases, with 8 bases of the junction left unmatched. CDR3 nucleotide sequence: TGTGCCGGGGGATCGGGACAGGGCTACGAGCAGTACTTC. It is translated as CAGGSGQGYEQYF.

The rearrangement joins TRBV19 to TRBJ1-5; D possibly corresponds to TRBD1 (6 bases). Trimming removed 5 bases from V and 3 bases from J, with 14 bases in between. The CDR3 sequence is 15 residues long. Germline loops: CDR1 LNHDA, CDR2 SQIVND (reference sequence). The CDR3 protein is CASSPVGGANQPQHF. Written as DNA, the CDR3 is TGTGCCAGTAGTCCCGTTGGGGGGGCCAATCAGCCCCAGCATTTT.

Comment on this clone: This same CDR3 is encoded by further DNA sequences in the sample. The V call is TRBV18, the J call TRBJ2-1, with TRBD1 matching 9 bases. The CDR3 extends over 15 amino acids. Per germline, CDR1 KGHSH and CDR2 LQKENI. The V segment lost 6 bases and the J segment 4 bases; nucleotides outside the gene matches: 7. The CDR3 protein is CASSPRTGAYNEQFF. DNA of the CDR3: TGTGCCAGCTCCCCCAGGACAGGGGCTTACAATGAGCAGTTCTTC.

This chain uses TRBV10-2 with TRBJ1-4, with 7 nucleotides matching TRBD1. This CDR3 spans 14 amino acids. CDR1 and CDR2 from the germline V gene are WSHSY and SAAADI. Trimming took 6 bases from V and 7 from J; bases not matched to a gene: 8. The DNA of the CDR3 is TGCGCCAGCAGGCGAGGGGGCGAGGGTGAAAAACTGTTTTTT. Encoded protein: CASRRGGEGEKLFF.